This T cell receptor beta chain was observed in a study of blood T cell repertoires in COVID-19. Study-wide background: In each case, the material was cDNA or gDNA derived from T cells, B-cell-depleted T cells, or PBMCs.

Per the germline V gene, CDR1 is ENHRY and CDR2 is SYGVKD. This CDR3 has 16 residues. Unmatched junction bases numbered 6, after V lost 2 bases and J lost 5 bases. Method: immunoSEQ multiplex PCR; TCRdb's copy keeps in-frame clones and lacks some. The table includes approximately 300,000 clones, 65% to 90% detected once. Cohort 3 recovered donors had two negative PCRs, clearance, or symptom resolution. Sequencing input: PBMCs or T cells enriched from blood (not recorded which). The sequence derives from a woman between 18 and 29 years old who had recovered from COVID-19. This chain connects TRBV10-3 to TRBJ1-5, with 10 bases matching TRBD1. This CDR3 reads CAISEEWDRGDQPQHF. In nucleotides, the CDR3 is TGTGCCATCAGTGAGGAATGGGACAGGGGAGATCAGCCCCAGCATTTT.